These 12 T cell receptor beta chains originate from one sample sequenced in a study of T-cell memory formation after mild COVID-19. TCRdb re-called the 5' RACE reads with MiXCR, one entry per CDR3 protein. The table lists about 110,000 distinct CDR3 sequences, roughly a sixth of them singletons. The sample comprised PBMCs or a T cell subset sorted from them (not recorded which). These receptors all come from a man aged 18 to 30 who had mild COVID-19 (a few samples of this study predate the infection). Cell type and time point are not known.

V gene TRBV29-1 combines with J gene TRBJ2-1, with unresolved D. The CDR3 is made up of 11 amino acids. Germline lookup yields CDR1 SQVTM and CDR2 ANQGSEA. V was pared by 4 bases and J by 5 bases, with 6 bases between. The DNA for the CDR3 is TGCAGCGTTGGTGCTCACAATGAGCAGTTCTTC. It is translated as CSVGAHNEQFF.

J is TRBJ2-7 and V is TRBV5-4; D gene ambiguous. This CDR3 is 14 amino acids long. Trimming took off 0 bases at V and 0 bases at J, with 7 bases between the two ends. Germline loops: CDR1 SGHNT, CDR2 YYREEE (reference sequence). DNA of the CDR3: TGTGCCAGCAGCTTGGCCGGGTTCTCCTACGAGCAGTACGTC. Translation: CASSLAGFSYEQYV.

This clonotype has only a few counts. This CDR3 is CSVARELYTGYTF. CDR3 bases: TGCAGCGTTGCCAGGGAACTGTATACGGGCTACACCTTC. This chain links TRBV29-1 with TRBJ1-2; D might be TRBD1 (5 bases). The CDR3 runs to 13 residues. Trimming left V 4 bases short and J 8 bases short, with 17 bases between. The germline CDR1 and CDR2 sequences are SQVTM and ANQGSEA.

This clonotype was found a few times. The rearrangement uses TRBV12-3 or TRBV12-4 and TRBJ2-3, with D maybe TRBD1 (6 bases). The CDR3 has 14 amino acids. V gave up 4 bases and J gave up 4 bases, with 12 bases separating them. In DNA form, the CDR3 reads TGTGCCAGCAGTTCGGACAGCTTTGCAGATACGCAGTATTTT. Translation gives CASSSDSFADTQYF.

This clonotype was observed a few times. The rearrangement links TRBV7-2 to TRBJ2-1; 11 bases map to TRBD1. CDR3 size: 14 residues. The germline V gene has CDR1 SGHTA and CDR2 FQGNSA. V was pared by 5 bases and J by 5 bases, with 2 bases of the junction left unmatched. The CDR3 is CASSRDRGNNEQFF. CDR3 DNA: TGTGCCAGCAGCCGGGACAGGGGGAACAATGAGCAGTTCTTC.

In this sample, this clonotype turned up many times. The rearrangement uses TRBV7-2 and TRBJ2-7; the D gene is possibly TRBD1 (5 bases). Germline loops: CDR1 SGHTA, CDR2 FQGNSA. V lost 5 bases and J 2 bases, leaving 13 bases between the germline ends. The CDR3 spans 14 residues. As DNA, the CDR3 is TGTGCCAGCAGCACCTTCGACAGACCCTACGAGCAGTACTTC. It yields the protein CASSTFDRPYEQYF.

V gene TRBV12-3 or TRBV12-4 combines with J gene TRBJ1-1; no clear D. The CDR3 length is 11 residues. Between the trimmed V and J ends, which lost 5 bases and 8 bases, there was a span of 9 bases. The CDR3 DNA sequence: TGTGCCAGCAGTCCCCGGGAGGAAGCTTTCTTT. Protein sequence: CASSPREEAFF.

This clonotype has more than one count but fewer than ten. The rearrangement joins TRBV20-1 to TRBJ2-7, with D maybe TRBD2 (5 bases). The CDR3 length is 15 residues. Germline-derived CDR1 and CDR2 are DFQATT and SNEGSKA (reference sequence). Trimming left V 4 bases short and J 4 bases short, with 20 bases between. Written as DNA, the CDR3 is TGCAGTGCTAACAAAGAGGGCCTCCGTACGTACGAGCAGTACGTC. Amino acids: CSANKEGLRTYEQYV.

This clonotype was seen a handful of times. The rearrangement links TRBV6-5 to TRBJ2-3, with 10 bases identical to TRBD1. This CDR3 has 15 residues. Germline V gives CDR1 MNHEY, CDR2 SVGAGI. The J segment lost 4 bases and the V segment lost 4 bases, leaving 5 bases of the junction unmatched. The CDR3 loop is CASSFDRGRADTQYF. The CDR3 region has the DNA TGTGCCAGCAGTTTCGACAGGGGGCGGGCAGATACGCAGTATTTT.

This chain connects TRBV30 to TRBJ2-1, with no clear D. Germline V gives CDR1 GTSNPN, CDR2 SVGIG (reference sequence). The CDR3 loop spans 11 amino acids. V was pared by 1 base and J by 15 bases, with 13 bases between. CDR3 sequence: CAWSASPGRFF. The CDR3 nucleotides read TGTGCCTGGAGTGCCTCCCCTGGTCGGTTCTTC.

This chain joins TRBV30 and TRBJ1-5, with a weak D call TRBD1 (5 bases). The length of the CDR3 is 12 residues. Between the trimmed V and J ends, which lost 4 bases and 3 bases, there was a span of 7 bases. CDR1 is GTSNPN and CDR2 is SVGIG in the germline V gene (reference sequence). CDR3 loop: CAWNRLNQPQHF. The CDR3, as DNA: TGTGCCTGGAACAGGCTCAATCAGCCCCAGCATTTT. The full variable domain, in which reference TRBV30 and TRBJ1-5 provide the parts outside the CDR3, is SQTIHQWPATLVQPVGSPLSLECTVEGTSNPNLYWYRQAAGRGLQLLFYSVGIGQISSEVPQNLSASRPQDRQFILSSKKLLLSDSGFYLCAWNRLNQPQHFGDGTRLSIL.

This clonotype was found a few times. The chain recombines TRBV4-3 with TRBJ2-1, with D unresolved. The length of the CDR3 is 12 residues. The ends were cut back, 0 bases at V and 9 bases at J, with 6 bases in the middle. Germline V lookup: CDR1 LGHNA, CDR2 YSLEER. The CDR3 nucleotides read TGCGCCAGCAGCCAAGATTGGTCTGAGCAGTTCTTC. It encodes CASSQDWSEQFF.